This T cell receptor (beta chain) was identified during a study of CD8 T cells in Susac syndrome. Points from the study as a whole: Maximal CD8+ clonal expansion in Susac was observed within TEMRA cells and among active patients.

A note on this clonotype: The antigen is not known.

The TEMRA cells underwent FACS enrichment, while the CD8+ and CD4+ T cells underwent negative isolation. V was clipped by 2 bases and J by 9 bases; unmatched bases: 6. This CDR3 spans 15 amino acids. CDR1 and CDR2 from the germline V gene are SGHTA and FQGNSA. An amount of RNA that ranged from roughly 0.5 to 1 ug was reverse transcribed with random hexamers. Amplification of TCR beta CDR3 used immunoSEQ multiplex PCR across 54 Vbeta and 13 Jbeta. TCRdb re-derived calls from the immunoSEQ multiplex PCR reads in MiXCR, one entry per CDR3 protein. The sample lists approximately 54,000 distinct CDR3 sequences; around 93% were seen once.

This clonotype was obtained from a human donor with Susac syndrome. J is TRBJ2-1 and V is TRBV7-2, with 11 bases aligning to TRBD2. The source material was CD8+ T cells from PBMCs. The CDR3, as DNA: TGTGCCAGCAGCTTAAATAGCGGGGGGGCAGGTGAGCAGTTCTTC. Its protein is CASSLNSGGAGEQFF. The whole variable domain, remainder taken from reference TRBV7-2 and TRBJ2-1, is GAGVSQSPSNKVTEKGKDVELRCDPISGHTALYWYRQSLGQGLEFLIYFQGNSAPDKSGLPSDRFSAERTGGSVSTLTIQRTQQEDSAVYLCASSLNSGGAGEQFFGPGTRLTVL.